The present T cell receptor beta chain was sequenced within a study of control samples from healthy donors and cancer patients. Between the trimmed V and J ends, which lost 10 bases and 1 base, there was a span of 10 bases. The CDR3 is 12 amino acids. The method was immunoSEQ multiplex PCR; TCRdb's version includes in-frame clones alone and lacks a portion of them. The sample lists approximately 140,000 clones; roughly 94% were seen once. This sequence was found in a man in his forties or fifties in good health. The chain couples TRBV12-3 or TRBV12-4 to TRBJ1-2; D is possibly TRBD1 (6 bases). The source material was blood. This chain's CDR3 is CANRVNNYGYTF. The CDR3 DNA reads TGTGCCAACAGGGTTAATAACTATGGCTACACCTTC.